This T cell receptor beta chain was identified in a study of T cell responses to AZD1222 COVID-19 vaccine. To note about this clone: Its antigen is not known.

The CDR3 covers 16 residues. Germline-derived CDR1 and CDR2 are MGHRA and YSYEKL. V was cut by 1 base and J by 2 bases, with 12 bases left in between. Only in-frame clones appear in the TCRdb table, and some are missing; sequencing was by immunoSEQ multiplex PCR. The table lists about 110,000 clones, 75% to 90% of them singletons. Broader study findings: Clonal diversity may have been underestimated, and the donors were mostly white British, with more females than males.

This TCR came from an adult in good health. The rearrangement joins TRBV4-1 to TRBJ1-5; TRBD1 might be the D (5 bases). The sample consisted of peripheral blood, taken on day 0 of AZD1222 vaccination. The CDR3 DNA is TGCGCCAGCAGCCAAGCTGGACTAGGGGGCAATCAGCCCCAGCATTTT. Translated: CASSQAGLGGNQPQHF.